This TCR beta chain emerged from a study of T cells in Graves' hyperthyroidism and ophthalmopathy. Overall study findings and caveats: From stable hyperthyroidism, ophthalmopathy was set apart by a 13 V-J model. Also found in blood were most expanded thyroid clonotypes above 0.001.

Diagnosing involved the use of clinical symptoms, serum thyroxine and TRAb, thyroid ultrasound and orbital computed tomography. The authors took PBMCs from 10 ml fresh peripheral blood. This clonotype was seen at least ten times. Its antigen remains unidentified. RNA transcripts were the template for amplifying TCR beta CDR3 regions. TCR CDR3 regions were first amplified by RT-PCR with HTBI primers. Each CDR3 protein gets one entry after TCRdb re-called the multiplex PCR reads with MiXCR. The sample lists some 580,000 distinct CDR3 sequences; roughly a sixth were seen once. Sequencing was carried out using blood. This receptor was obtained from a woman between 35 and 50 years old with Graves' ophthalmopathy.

CDR3 region: CSVPRDARKEKLFF. In nucleotides, the CDR3 is TGCAGTGTCCCAAGGGACGCAAGGAAAGAAAAACTGTTTTTT. V and J are TRBV20-1 and TRBJ1-4; D may be TRBD1 (5 bases). V gave up 7 bases and J gave up 8 bases, with 20 bases separating them. Looked up from germline, CDR1 is DFQATT and CDR2 is SNEGSKA (reference sequence). CDR3 size: 14 residues.